Included here is one T cell receptor beta chain sequence, with context. Its antigen is still unknown. This was the immunoSEQ version 4 assay in survey mode. Libraries were prepared by immunoSEQ multiplex PCR; TCRdb keeps only in-frame clonotypes and omits some of them. The sample lists 25,000 to 35,000 clones; around 80% were seen once. Between the trimmed V and J ends, which lost 0 bases and 2 bases, there was a span of 5 bases. The germline gives CDR1 SGHRS, CDR2 YFSETQ. The CDR3 runs to 13 residues. This entry belongs to a study of persistence of HIV-infected CD4 T cells. Stimulation used 7.5 to 10 ug/mL lysate from CMV-infected fibroblasts. CD40L-negative CD69-negative CD45RO-high memory CD4+ T cells were sorted as populations depleted of antigen-responding cells.

The V and J genes are TRBV5-1 and TRBJ1-1, with D unresolved. The sample in question was CD4+ T cells sorted from PBMCs after approximately 19-hour stimulation, obtained from a patient who received antiretroviral therapy. This clonotype originated in an adult man with HIV who was CMV-seropositive. CDR3 region: CASSLVPNTEAFF. As DNA, the CDR3 is TGCGCCAGCAGCTTGGTACCTAACACTGAAGCTTTCTTT.